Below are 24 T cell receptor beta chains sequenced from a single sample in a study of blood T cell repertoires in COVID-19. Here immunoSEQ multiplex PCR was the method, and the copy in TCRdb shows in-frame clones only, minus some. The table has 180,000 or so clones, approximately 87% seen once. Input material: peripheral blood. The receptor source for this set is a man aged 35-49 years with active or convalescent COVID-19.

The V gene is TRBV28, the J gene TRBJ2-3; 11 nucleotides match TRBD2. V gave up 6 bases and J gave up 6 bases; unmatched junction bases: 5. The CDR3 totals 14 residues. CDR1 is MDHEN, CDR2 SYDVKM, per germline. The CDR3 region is CASRVAGGLDTQYF. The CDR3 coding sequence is TGTGCCAGCAGAGTAGCGGGGGGGCTTGATACGCAGTATTTT.

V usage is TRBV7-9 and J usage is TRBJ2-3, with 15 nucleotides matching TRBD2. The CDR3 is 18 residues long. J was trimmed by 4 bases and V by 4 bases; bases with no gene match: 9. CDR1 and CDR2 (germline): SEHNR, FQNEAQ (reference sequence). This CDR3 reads CASSYRTSGGAVADTQYF. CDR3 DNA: TGTGCCAGCAGCTACCGGACTAGCGGGGGGGCAGTCGCAGATACGCAGTATTTT.

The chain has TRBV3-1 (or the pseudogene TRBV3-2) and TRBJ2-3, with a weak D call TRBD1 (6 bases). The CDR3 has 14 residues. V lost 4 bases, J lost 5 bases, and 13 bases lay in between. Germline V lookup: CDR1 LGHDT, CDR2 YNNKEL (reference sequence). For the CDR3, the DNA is TGTGCCAGCAGCCCAGGACAGTTTGGAGATACGCAGTATTTT. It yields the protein CASSPGQFGDTQYF.

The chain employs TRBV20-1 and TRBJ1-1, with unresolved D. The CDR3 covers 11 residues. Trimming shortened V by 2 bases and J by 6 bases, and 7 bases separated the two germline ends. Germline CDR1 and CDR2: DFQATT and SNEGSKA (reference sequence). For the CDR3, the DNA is TGCAGTGCTAGAAAGAGGCCTGAAGCTTTCTTT. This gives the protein CSARKRPEAFF.

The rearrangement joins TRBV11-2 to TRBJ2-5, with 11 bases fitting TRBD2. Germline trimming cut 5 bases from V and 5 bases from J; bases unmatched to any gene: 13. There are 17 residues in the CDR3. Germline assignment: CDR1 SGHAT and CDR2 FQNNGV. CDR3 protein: CASSPRGSGGGQETQYF. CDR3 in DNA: TGTGCCAGCAGCCCACGGGGTAGCGGGGGGGGCCAGGAGACCCAGTACTTC.

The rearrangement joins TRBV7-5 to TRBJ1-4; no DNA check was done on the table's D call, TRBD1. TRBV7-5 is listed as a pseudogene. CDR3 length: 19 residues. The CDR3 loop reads CARSSSHPTGRVGNEKLFF. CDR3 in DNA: TGTGCCAGAAGCTCATCTCACCCTACAGGGCGGGTGGGTAATGAAAAACTGTTTTTT.

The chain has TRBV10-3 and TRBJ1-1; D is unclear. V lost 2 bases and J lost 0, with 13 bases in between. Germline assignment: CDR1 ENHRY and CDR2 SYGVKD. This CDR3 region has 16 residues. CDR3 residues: CAISEILKNMNTEAFF. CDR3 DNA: TGTGCCATCAGTGAGATCCTTAAGAACATGAACACTGAAGCTTTCTTT.

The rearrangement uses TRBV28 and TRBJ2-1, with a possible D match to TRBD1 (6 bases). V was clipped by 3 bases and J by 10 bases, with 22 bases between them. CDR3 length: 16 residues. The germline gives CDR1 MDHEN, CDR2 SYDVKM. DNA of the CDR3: TGTGCCAGCAGTTTCCACATTTCGACAGGCGAAAACGAGCAGTTCTTC. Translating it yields CASSFHISTGENEQFF.

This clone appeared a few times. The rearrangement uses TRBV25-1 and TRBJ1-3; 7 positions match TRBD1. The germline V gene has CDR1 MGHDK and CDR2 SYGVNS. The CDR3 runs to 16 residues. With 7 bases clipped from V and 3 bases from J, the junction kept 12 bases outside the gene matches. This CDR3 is CASKGAGNFDGNTIYF. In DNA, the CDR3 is TGTGCCAGCAAGGGGGCTGGTAACTTTGATGGAAACACCATATATTTT.

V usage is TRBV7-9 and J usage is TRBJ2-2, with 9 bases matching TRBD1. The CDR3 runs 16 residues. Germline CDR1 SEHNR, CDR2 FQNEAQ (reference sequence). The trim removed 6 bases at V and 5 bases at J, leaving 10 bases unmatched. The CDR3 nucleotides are TGTGCCAGCAGTCCACCGGGACAGGGAAGGACCGGGGAGCTGTTTTTT. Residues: CASSPPGQGRTGELFF.

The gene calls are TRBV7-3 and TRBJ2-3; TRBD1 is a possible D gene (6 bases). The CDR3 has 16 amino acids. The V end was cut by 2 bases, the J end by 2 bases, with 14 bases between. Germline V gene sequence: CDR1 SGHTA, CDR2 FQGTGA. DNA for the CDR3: TGTGCCAGCAGCTTAGGGGGCCCTAGAACCACAGATACGCAGTATTTT. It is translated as CASSLGGPRTTDTQYF. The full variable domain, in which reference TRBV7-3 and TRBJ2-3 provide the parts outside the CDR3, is GAGVSQTPSNKVTEKGKYVELRCDPISGHTALYWYRQSLGQGPEFLIYFQGTGAADDSGLPNDRFFAVRPEGSVSTLKIQRTERGDSAVYLCASSLGGPRTTDTQYFGPGTRLTVL.

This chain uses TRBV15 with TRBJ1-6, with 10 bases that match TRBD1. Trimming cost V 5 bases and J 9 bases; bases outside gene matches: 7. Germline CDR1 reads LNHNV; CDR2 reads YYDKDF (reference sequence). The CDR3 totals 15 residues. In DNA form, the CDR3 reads TGTGCCACCAGCGACAGGGACAGGGGTTTTTCACCCCTCCACTTT. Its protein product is CATSDRDRGFSPLHF.

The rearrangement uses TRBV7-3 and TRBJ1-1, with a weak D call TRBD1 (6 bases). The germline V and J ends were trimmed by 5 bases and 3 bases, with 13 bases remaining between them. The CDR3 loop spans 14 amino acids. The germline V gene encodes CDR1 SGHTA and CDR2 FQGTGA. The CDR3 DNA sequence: TGTGCCAGCAGCATCAAATCAGGGGACACTGAAGCTTTCTTT. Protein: CASSIKSGDTEAFF.

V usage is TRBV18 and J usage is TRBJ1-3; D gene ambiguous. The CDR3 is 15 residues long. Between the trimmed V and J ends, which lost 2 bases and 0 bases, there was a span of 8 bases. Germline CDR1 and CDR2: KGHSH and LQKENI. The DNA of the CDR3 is TGTGCCAGCTCACCAATAGATAGCTCTGGAAACACCATATATTTT. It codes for CASSPIDSSGNTIYF.

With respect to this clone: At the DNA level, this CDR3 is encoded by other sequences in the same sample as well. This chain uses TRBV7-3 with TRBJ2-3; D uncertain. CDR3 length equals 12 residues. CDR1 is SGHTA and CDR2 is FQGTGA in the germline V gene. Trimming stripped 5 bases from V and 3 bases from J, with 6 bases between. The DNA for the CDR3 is TGTGCCAGCAGCCCCGGGACAGATACGCAGTATTTT. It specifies CASSPGTDTQYF.

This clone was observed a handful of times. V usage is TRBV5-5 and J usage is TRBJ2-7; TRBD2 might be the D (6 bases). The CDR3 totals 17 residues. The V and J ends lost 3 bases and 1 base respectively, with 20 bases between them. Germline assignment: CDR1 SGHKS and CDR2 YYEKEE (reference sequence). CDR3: CASSYLSPRTKSYEQYF. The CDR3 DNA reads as TGTGCCAGCAGCTACCTTTCCCCCCGGACTAAATCCTACGAGCAGTACTTC.

The CDR3 reads CASRPRGAGYTF. The CDR3 DNA sequence: TGTGCCAGCAGGCCGCGGGGCGCTGGCTACACCTTC. The chain uses TRBV27 and TRBJ1-2; a weak D match, TRBD1 (5 bases). The V end was cut by 6 bases, the J end by 7 bases, with 12 bases between. Germline values: CDR1 MNHEY, CDR2 SMNVEV (reference sequence). CDR3 length equals 12 residues.

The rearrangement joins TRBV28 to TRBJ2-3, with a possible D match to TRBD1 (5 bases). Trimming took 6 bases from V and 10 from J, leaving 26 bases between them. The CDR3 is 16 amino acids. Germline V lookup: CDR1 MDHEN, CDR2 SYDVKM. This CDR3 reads CASREQALALKGSQYF. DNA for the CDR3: TGTGCCAGCAGGGAACAGGCCTTGGCGCTAAAAGGGTCGCAGTATTTT.

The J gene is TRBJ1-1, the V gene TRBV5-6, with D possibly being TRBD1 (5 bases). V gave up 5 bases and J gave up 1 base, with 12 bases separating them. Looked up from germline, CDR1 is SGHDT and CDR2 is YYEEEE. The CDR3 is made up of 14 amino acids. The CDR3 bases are TGTGCCAGCAGTAACGGACACCGGAACACTGAAGCTTTCTTT. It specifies CASSNGHRNTEAFF.

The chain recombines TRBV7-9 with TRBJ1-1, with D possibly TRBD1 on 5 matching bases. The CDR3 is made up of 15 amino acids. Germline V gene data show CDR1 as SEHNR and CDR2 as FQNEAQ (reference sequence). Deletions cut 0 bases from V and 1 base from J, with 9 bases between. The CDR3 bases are TGTGCCAGCAGCTTAGCGCAGGGCAAGAACACTGAAGCTTTCTTT. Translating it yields CASSLAQGKNTEAFF.

The CDR3 DNA follows: TGCGCCAGCAGCCGGGTGGGGGGAGACACCATATATTTT. This gives the protein CASSRVGGDTIYF. The chain has TRBV4-3 and TRBJ1-3; possibly TRBD1 for D (5 bases). V was pared by 4 bases and J by 8 bases, with 12 bases between. Germline V CDR1 and CDR2: LGHNA, YSLEER. CDR3 length equals 13 residues.

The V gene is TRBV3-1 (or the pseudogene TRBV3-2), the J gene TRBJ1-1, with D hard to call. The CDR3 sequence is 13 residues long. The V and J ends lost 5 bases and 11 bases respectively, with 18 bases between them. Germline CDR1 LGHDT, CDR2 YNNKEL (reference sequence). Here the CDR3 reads CASSSTRETRAFF. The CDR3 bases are TGTGCCAGCAGCTCCACTAGAGAGACACGGGCTTTCTTT.

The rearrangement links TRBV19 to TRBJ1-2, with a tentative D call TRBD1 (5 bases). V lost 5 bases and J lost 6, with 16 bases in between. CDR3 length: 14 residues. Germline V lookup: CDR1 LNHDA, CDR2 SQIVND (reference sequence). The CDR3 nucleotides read TGTGCCAGTAGTCCTGCAGGGATCAGTCATGGCTACACCTTC. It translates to CASSPAGISHGYTF.

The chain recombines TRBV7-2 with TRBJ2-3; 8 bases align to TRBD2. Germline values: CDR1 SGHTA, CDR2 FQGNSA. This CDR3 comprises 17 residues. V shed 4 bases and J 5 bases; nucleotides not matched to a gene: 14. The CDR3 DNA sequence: TGTGCCAGCAGCTCCACCCTGGTAAGCGGGGGAGGAGATACGCAGTATTTT. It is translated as CASSSTLVSGGGDTQYF. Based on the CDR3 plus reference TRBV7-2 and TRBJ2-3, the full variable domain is GAGVSQSPSNKVTEKGKDVELRCDPISGHTALYWYRQSLGQGLEFLIYFQGNSAPDKSGLPSDRFSAERTGGSVSTLTIQRTQQEDSAVYLCASSSTLVSGGGDTQYFGPGTRLTVL.